This T cell receptor beta chain was observed in a study of cytomegalovirus exposure and HLA in healthy donors. About this clone itself: Its antigen is unidentified.

The CDR3 covers 16 residues. Trimming removed 1 base from V and 4 bases from J; junction bases left unmatched: 7. The V gene's germline CDR1 is LGHNA and CDR2 YNFKEQ. Study results and caveats: Immune exposure was documented only through CMV serostatus. TCR sequences were mostly rare, though some public TCRs occurred in many donors.

The PCR made use of 60 Vbeta and 13 Jbeta primers. Sequencing used immunoSEQ multiplex PCR; TCRdb keeps in-frame clones, though not all of them. The repertoire includes about 160,000 clones, almost 80% of them detected once, and approximately 1.3% sits in the top ten. Material: PBMCs. The origin of this receptor is a young man in good health and CMV-seronegative. The rearrangement links TRBV4-2 to TRBJ2-5; 9 nucleotides match TRBD1. CDR3 sequence: CASSQGRNRGRETQYF. The DNA of the CDR3 is TGTGCCAGCAGCCAAGGTAGGAACAGGGGGCGAGAGACCCAGTACTTC.